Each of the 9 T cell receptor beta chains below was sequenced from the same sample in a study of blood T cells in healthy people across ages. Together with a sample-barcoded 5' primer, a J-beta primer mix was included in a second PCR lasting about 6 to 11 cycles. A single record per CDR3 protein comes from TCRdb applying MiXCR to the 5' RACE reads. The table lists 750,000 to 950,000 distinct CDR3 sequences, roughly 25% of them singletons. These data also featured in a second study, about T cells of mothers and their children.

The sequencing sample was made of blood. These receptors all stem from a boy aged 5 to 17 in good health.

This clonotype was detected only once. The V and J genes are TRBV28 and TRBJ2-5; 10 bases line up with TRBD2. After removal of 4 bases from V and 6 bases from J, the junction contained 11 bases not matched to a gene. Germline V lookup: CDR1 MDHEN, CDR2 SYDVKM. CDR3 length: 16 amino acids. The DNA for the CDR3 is TGTGCCAGCAGTTCCACAGCGGGGGGGCCGGAGCAGACCCAGTACTTC. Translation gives CASSSTAGGPEQTQYF.

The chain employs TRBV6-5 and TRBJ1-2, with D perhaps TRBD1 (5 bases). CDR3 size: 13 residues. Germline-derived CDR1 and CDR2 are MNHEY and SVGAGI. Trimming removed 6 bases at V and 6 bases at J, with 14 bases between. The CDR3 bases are TGTGCCAGCAGCACCGGGGGGATCCATGGCTACACCTTC. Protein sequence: CASSTGGIHGYTF.

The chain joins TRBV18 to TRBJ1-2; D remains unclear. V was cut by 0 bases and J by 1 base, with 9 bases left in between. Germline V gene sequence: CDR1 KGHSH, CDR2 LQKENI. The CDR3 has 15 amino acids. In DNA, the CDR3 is TGTGCCAGCTCACCACCGTCACAAGTTAACTATGGCTACACCTTC. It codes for CASSPPSQVNYGYTF.

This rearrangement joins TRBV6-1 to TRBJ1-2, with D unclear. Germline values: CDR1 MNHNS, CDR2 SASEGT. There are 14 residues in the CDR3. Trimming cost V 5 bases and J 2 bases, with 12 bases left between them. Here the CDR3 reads CASSPPDGNYGYTF. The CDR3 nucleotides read TGTGCCAGCAGTCCTCCGGACGGGAACTATGGCTACACCTTC.

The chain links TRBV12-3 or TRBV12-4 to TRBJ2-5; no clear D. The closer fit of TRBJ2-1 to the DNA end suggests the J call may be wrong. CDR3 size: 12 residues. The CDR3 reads CASRPPLGEQFF. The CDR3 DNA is TGTGCCAGCAGACCCCCTCTTGGTGAGCAGTTCTTC.

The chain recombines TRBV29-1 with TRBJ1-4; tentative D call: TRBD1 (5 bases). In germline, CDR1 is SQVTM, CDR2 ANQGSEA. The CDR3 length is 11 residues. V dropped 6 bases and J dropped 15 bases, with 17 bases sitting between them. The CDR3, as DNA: TGCAGCGTCCCCGTGGGGGGTCGGTTGTTTTTT. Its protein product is CSVPVGGRLFF.

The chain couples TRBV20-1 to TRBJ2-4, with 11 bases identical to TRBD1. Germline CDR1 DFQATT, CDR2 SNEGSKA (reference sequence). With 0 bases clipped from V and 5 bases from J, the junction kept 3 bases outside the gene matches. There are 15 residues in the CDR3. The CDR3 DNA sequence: TGCAGTGCTAGAGAGGGGGGACAGGGGGAAAACATTCAGTACTTC. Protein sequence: CSAREGGQGENIQYF.

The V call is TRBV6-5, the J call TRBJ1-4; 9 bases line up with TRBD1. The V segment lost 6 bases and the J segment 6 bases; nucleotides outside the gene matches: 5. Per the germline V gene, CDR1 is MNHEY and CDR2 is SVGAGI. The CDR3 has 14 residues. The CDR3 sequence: CASRRDRVYEKLFF. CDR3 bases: TGTGCCAGCAGGCGGGACAGGGTTTATGAAAAACTGTTTTTT.

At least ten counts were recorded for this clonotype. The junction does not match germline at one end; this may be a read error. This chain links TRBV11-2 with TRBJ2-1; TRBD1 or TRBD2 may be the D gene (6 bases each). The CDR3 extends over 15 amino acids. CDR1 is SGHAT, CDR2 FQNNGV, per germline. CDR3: CASSLGGRSYNEQFF. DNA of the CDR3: TGTGCCAGCAGTTTAGGGGGGCGCTCCTACAATGAGCAGTTCTTC. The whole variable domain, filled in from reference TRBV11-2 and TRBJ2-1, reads EAGVAQSPRYKIIEKRQSVAFWCNPISGHATLYWYQQILGQGPKLLIQFQNNGVVDDSQLPKDRFSAERLKGVDSTLKIQPAKLEDSAVYLCASSLGGRSYNEQFFGPGTRLTVL.